These 23 T cell receptor beta chains originate from one sample sequenced in a study of shared clonotypes between healthy human individuals. Clones were sequenced by immunoSEQ multiplex PCR, and TCRdb holds only the in-frame ones, with some missing. Of roughly 2.5 million clones listed, approximately 92% were seen once; the top ten hold about 0.13%. Source material: naive CD4+ T cells sorted from blood. Noted subset: CD45RA+ positively selected. Every receptor here comes from a man between 18 and 35 years old in good health.

The chain recombines TRBV5-4 with TRBJ2-7, with D maybe TRBD2 (6 bases). The CDR3 spans 14 residues. V was cut by 3 bases and J by 4 bases, with 14 bases left in between. CDR1 and CDR2 (germline): SGHNT, YYREEE (reference sequence). The CDR3 spells CASSSSGTRYEQYF. The CDR3 DNA reads as TGTGCCAGCAGCTCATCCGGGACTCGTTACGAGCAGTACTTC.

The rearrangement uses TRBV28 and TRBJ1-6, with D possibly being TRBD1 (6 bases). V shed 7 bases and J shed 0 bases, with 13 bases lying between them. Germline CDR1 reads MDHEN; CDR2 reads SYDVKM. CDR3 length equals 16 residues. CDR3 residues: CASNIRGSSYNSPLHF. The CDR3 nucleotides are TGTGCCAGCAATATCAGGGGTAGCTCCTATAATTCACCCCTCCACTTT.

The genes are TRBV7-8 and TRBJ2-7, with TRBD1 matching over 9 bases. Trimming took 1 base from V and 5 from J; bases not matched to a gene: 6. The CDR3 runs 15 residues. Looked up from germline, CDR1 is SGHVS and CDR2 is FQNEAQ. The CDR3 DNA reads TGTGCCAGCAGCTTAGTACGGGGACAGGGCCACGAGCAGTACTTC. This translates into CASSLVRGQGHEQYF. The whole variable domain, filled in from reference TRBV7-8 and TRBJ2-7, reads GAGVSQSPRYKVAKRGQDVALRCDPISGHVSLFWYQQALGQGPEFLTYFQNEAQLDKSGLPSDRFFAERPEGSVSTLKIQRTQQEDSAVYLCASSLVRGQGHEQYFGPGTRLTVT.

This rearrangement joins TRBV5-1 to TRBJ1-1; possible D gene TRBD1, 6 bases. From germline, CDR1 is SGHRS and CDR2 YFSETQ. The CDR3 length is 15 residues. V lost 3 bases and J 0 bases, leaving 12 bases between the germline ends. The DNA of the CDR3 is TGCGCCAGCAGCTGGGTCGCAGGGGTGAACACTGAAGCTTTCTTT. Translated, it gives CASSWVAGVNTEAFF.

CDR3 loop: CASSSGLLTLSSYEQYF. CDR3 coding DNA: TGTGCCAGCAGCTCGGGACTTCTAACTCTTAGCTCCTACGAGCAGTACTTC. The rearrangement uses TRBV5-6 and TRBJ2-7, with a weak D call TRBD2 (6 bases). The CDR3 is 17 amino acids. The germline V gene has CDR1 SGHDT and CDR2 YYEEEE. V dropped 3 bases and J dropped 0 bases, with 19 bases sitting between them.

In the case of this clone: Other DNA sequences in the sample encode the same CDR3. The CDR3, as DNA: TGTGCCAGCTCACCAGGGGCTCCCTACGAGCAGTACTTC. This translates into CASSPGAPYEQYF. The chain employs TRBV18 and TRBJ2-7; D is possibly TRBD1 (5 bases). The CDR3 runs 13 residues. Trimming pared 2 bases from V and 2 bases from J, leaving 7 bases between. Germline V gene data show CDR1 as KGHSH and CDR2 as LQKENI.

The chain combines TRBV5-6 with TRBJ1-5, with 8 bases identical to TRBD1. The V gene end was trimmed by 2 bases and the J gene end by 4 bases; junction bases not matched to a gene: 5. This CDR3 region has 15 residues. Germline CDR1 SGHDT, CDR2 YYEEEE. CDR3 protein: CASSFQGAGNQPQHF. CDR3 nucleotide sequence: TGTGCCAGCAGCTTTCAGGGGGCGGGGAATCAGCCCCAGCATTTT.

Turning to this clone: At the DNA level, this CDR3 is encoded by other sequences in the same sample as well. J is TRBJ1-1 and V is TRBV5-1; 7 positions match TRBD1. The germline V gene encodes CDR1 SGHRS and CDR2 YFSETQ. The CDR3 sequence is 14 residues long. V dropped 3 bases and J dropped 4; count of bases not matched to a gene: 6. The CDR3 here is CASSSTGEGTEAFF. The CDR3, as DNA: TGCGCCAGCAGCTCCACAGGGGAGGGCACTGAAGCTTTCTTT.

This clone showed up just once. The rearrangement links TRBV11-3 to TRBJ2-3; unclear D gene. Deletions cut 4 bases from V and 2 bases from J, with 16 bases between. This CDR3 is built from 16 residues. Per germline, CDR1 SGHNT and CDR2 YENEEA. CDR3 sequence (DNA): TGTGCCAGCAGCTCCGCGTCCGGGCCACACACAGATACGCAGTATTTT. Amino acids: CASSSASGPHTDTQYF.

This clone occurred once. As DNA, the CDR3 is TGTGCCAGCAGTGAAGCGGACAGGGTCGAGACCCAGTACTTC. Amino acid sequence: CASSEADRVETQYF. The chain is built from TRBV6-1 and TRBJ2-5, with 8 bases that match TRBD1. The CDR3 runs 14 residues. In germline, CDR1 is MNHNS, CDR2 SASEGT. Unmatched junction bases numbered 2, after V lost 0 bases and J lost 5 bases.

The V and J genes are TRBV10-3 and TRBJ2-1; the D is unclear. Germline CDR1 is ENHRY and CDR2 is SYGVKD. CDR3 length: 12 residues. Trimming cost V 4 bases and J 8 bases, with 9 bases left between them. CDR3 sequence reads: CAISGGVHEQFF. As DNA, the CDR3 is TGTGCCATCAGTGGTGGGGTCCATGAGCAGTTCTTC.

With regard to this clone: Other DNA sequences from this sample encode an identical CDR3 as well. V gene TRBV18 combines with J gene TRBJ1-1, with TRBD1 matching over 9 bases. The CDR3 sequence is 13 residues long. J lost 5 bases, V lost 2 bases, and 0 bases had no gene match. CDR1 is KGHSH and CDR2 is LQKENI in the germline V gene. The CDR3 region is CASSPDRGTEAFF. Here the CDR3 DNA reads TGTGCCAGCTCACCAGACAGGGGGACTGAAGCTTTCTTT.

The chain joins TRBV29-1 to TRBJ2-3; D may correspond to TRBD1 or TRBD2 (5 bases each). CDR3 length: 13 amino acids. V lost 6 bases, J lost 2 bases, and 12 bases lay in between. Germline V CDR1 and CDR2: SQVTM, ANQGSEA. This CDR3 is CSVGRMITDTQYF. In DNA, the CDR3 is TGCAGCGTGGGACGGATGATCACAGATACGCAGTATTTT.

J is TRBJ1-2 and V is TRBV28, with TRBD1 identical over 8 bases. The V and J ends lost 6 bases and 3 bases, in that order; junction bases with no gene match: 6. This CDR3 is built from 14 residues. CDR1 and CDR2 from the germline V gene are MDHEN and SYDVKM. The CDR3 loop is CASRRQGTDYGYTF. Written as DNA, the CDR3 is TGTGCCAGCAGGAGACAGGGGACGGACTATGGCTACACCTTC.

The V gene is TRBV7-9, the J gene TRBJ2-5, with TRBD1 matching over 7 bases. CDR1 is SEHNR and CDR2 is FQNEAQ in the germline V gene (reference sequence). The CDR3 length is 15 residues. The V gene end was trimmed by 3 bases and the J gene end by 5 bases; junction bases not matched to a gene: 9. CDR3 bases: TGTGCCAGCAGCTTCCGTGGGACAGAGCGGGAGACCCAGTACTTC. It yields the protein CASSFRGTERETQYF.

The J gene is TRBJ2-5, the V gene TRBV7-9; 12 bases fit TRBD2. Germline V CDR1 and CDR2: SEHNR, FQNEAQ (reference sequence). This CDR3 spans 15 amino acids. V shed 4 bases and J 7 bases; nucleotides not matched to a gene: 7. The CDR3 coding sequence is TGTGCCAGCAGCTCCCTAGCGGGAGGGCTGAGGACCCAGTACTTC. This encodes CASSSLAGGLRTQYF.

The chain carries TRBV6-1 and TRBJ2-7, with D possibly matching TRBD2 (6 bases). This CDR3 region has 14 residues. Trimming removed 2 bases from V and 3 bases from J, with 11 bases in between. Germline CDR1 MNHNS, CDR2 SASEGT. For the CDR3, the DNA is TGTGCCAGCAGTGAATCGGGAGTCGGCTACGAGCAGTACTTC. It is translated as CASSESGVGYEQYF.

V and J are TRBV2 and TRBJ2-1; 7 bases are a match to TRBD2. With 6 bases clipped from V and 6 bases from J, the junction kept 8 bases outside the gene matches. This CDR3 is 14 amino acids long. CDR1 and CDR2 from the germline V gene are SNHLY and FYNNEI. The chain's CDR3 is CASSMTSSVNEQFF. CDR3 DNA: TGTGCCAGCAGCATGACTAGCTCAGTCAATGAGCAGTTCTTC.

The chain carries TRBV9 and TRBJ2-1; 11 positions agree with TRBD2. Germline-derived CDR1 and CDR2 are SGDLS and YYNGEE. Germline trimming cut 1 base from V and 6 bases from J; bases unmatched to any gene: 3. CDR3 length: 15 amino acids. The CDR3 spells CASSVRSGGANEQFF. The DNA of the CDR3 is TGTGCCAGCAGCGTACGTAGCGGGGGGGCCAATGAGCAGTTCTTC.

This sequence joins TRBV7-2 and TRBJ2-2, with 12 positions matching TRBD2. V lost 5 bases and J lost 7; bases outside the gene matches: 8. The CDR3 totals 16 residues. Germline V gene sequence: CDR1 SGHTA, CDR2 FQGNSA. CDR3 sequence: CASSTRTSGTGGELFF. CDR3 sequence (DNA): TGTGCCAGCAGCACGCGGACTAGCGGGACGGGCGGGGAGCTGTTTTTT. Supplemented by reference TRBV7-2 and TRBJ2-2, the full variable domain reads GAGVSQSPSNKVTEKGKDVELRCDPISGHTALYWYRQSLGQGLEFLIYFQGNSAPDKSGLPSDRFSAERTGGSVSTLTIQRTQQEDSAVYLCASSTRTSGTGGELFFGEGSRLTVL.

This clone was observed once. The V and J genes are TRBV7-2 and TRBJ1-5; no reliable D call. Germline V lookup: CDR1 SGHTA, CDR2 FQGNSA. The CDR3 extends over 12 amino acids. With 5 bases removed from V and 7 bases from J, the gap between germline ends came to 9 bases. The CDR3 is CASSDYGQPQHF. CDR3 DNA sequence: TGTGCCAGCAGCGATTATGGGCAGCCCCAGCATTTT.

V and J are TRBV19 and TRBJ1-6; maybe TRBD1 (5 bases). The CDR3 runs 13 residues. Germline V gives CDR1 LNHDA, CDR2 SQIVND (reference sequence). CDR3 in DNA: TGTGCAACCACCGGGGGTCCCTTTCCACCCCTCCACTTT. Encoded protein: CATTGGPFPPLHF.

V and J are TRBV5-1 and TRBJ1-1; D is unresolved. This CDR3 contains 11 residues. From germline, CDR1 is SGHRS and CDR2 YFSETQ. The V and J ends lost 6 bases and 1 base respectively, with 4 bases between them. CDR3 coding DNA: TGCGCCAGCACCGGGAACACTGAAGCTTTCTTT. Its protein product is CASTGNTEAFF.